One and the same sample provided the 29 T cell receptor beta chains below, sequenced in a study of blood T cell repertoires in COVID-19 (dated by TCRdb to 2020 to 2022). The receptor library was made with the immunoSEQ multiplex PCR assay. The table was pulled from immuneACCESS by TCRdb, which kept in-frame rearrangements only. Such tables lose some clones; where checked, under half of the loss comes from unresolved V genes, and the rest has no known cause. The sample records about 45,000 clones, 70% to 90% of which are singletons. 30% to 35% of the sample is held by the ten biggest clonotypes. Sequencing used peripheral blood. The receptors here all came from an elderly woman with acute or convalescent COVID-19.

This chain uses TRBV5-1 with TRBJ1-1, with 9 bases identical to TRBD1. This CDR3 has 16 amino acids. Trimming removed 4 bases from V and 0 bases from J; junction bases left unmatched: 7. Germline V gene sequence: CDR1 SGHRS, CDR2 YFSETQ. Here the CDR3 reads CASSPLTGGMNTEAFF. CDR3 bases: TGCGCCAGCAGCCCGTTGACAGGGGGAATGAACACTGAAGCTTTCTTT.

The chain has TRBV4-1 and TRBJ2-7; TRBD2 matches at 7 bases. The germline gives CDR1 MGHRA, CDR2 YSYEKL. The length of the CDR3 is 17 residues. J gave up 4 bases and V 1 base, and 13 bases lay outside the gene matches. CDR3 sequence reads: CASSQATGTKNPYEQYF. CDR3 coding DNA: TGCGCCAGCAGCCAAGCGACCGGGACTAAGAACCCGTACGAGCAGTACTTC.

V gene TRBV6-6 combines with J gene TRBJ2-1, with TRBD2 identical over 7 bases. This CDR3 is 18 amino acids long. In germline, CDR1 is MNHNY, CDR2 SVGAGI (reference sequence). With V trimmed by 5 bases and J by 0 bases, 13 bases remained unmatched. The CDR3 sequence: CASSHRLRLASSYNEQFF. CDR3 in DNA: TGTGCCAGCAGTCACCGACTAAGACTAGCAAGCTCCTACAATGAGCAGTTCTTC.

CDR3 in DNA: TGTGCCAGTAGTTCAGAAGCCAAAAACATTCAGTACTTC. It specifies CASSSEAKNIQYF. The rearrangement uses TRBV19 and TRBJ2-4, with unresolved D. The CDR3 consists of 13 residues. The germline V gene encodes CDR1 LNHDA and CDR2 SQIVND (reference sequence). V shed 5 bases and J shed 0 bases, with 5 bases lying between them.

This clone was seen more than once but under ten times. V gene TRBV5-1 combines with J gene TRBJ2-7; 7 bases fit TRBD1. The CDR3 loop spans 13 amino acids. Germline CDR1 SGHRS, CDR2 YFSETQ. V shed 3 bases and J 5 bases; nucleotides not matched to a gene: 5. The CDR3 sequence is CASSSTGLNEQYF. Written as DNA, the CDR3 is TGCGCCAGCAGCTCGACAGGGCTCAACGAGCAGTACTTC.

The genes are TRBV5-4 and TRBJ1-2; D is possibly TRBD1 (6 bases). CDR1 is SGHNT and CDR2 is YYREEE in the germline V gene (reference sequence). Trimming shortened V by 2 bases and J by 1 base, and 21 bases separated the two germline ends. This CDR3 region has 18 residues. In nucleotides, the CDR3 is TGTGCCAGCAGCTTATCGACAGGCCTTAGCTCTTTTAACTATGGCTACACCTTC. Its translation: CASSLSTGLSSFNYGYTF. Complete variable domain (other parts from reference TRBV5-4 and TRBJ1-2): ETGVTQSPTHLIKTRGQQVTLRCSSQSGHNTVSWYQQALGQGPQFIFQYYREEENGRGNFPPRFSGLQFPNYSSELNVNALELDDSALYLCASSLSTGLSSFNYGYTFGSGTRLTVV.

The chain joins TRBV18 to TRBJ2-6, with 8 bases identical to TRBD2. J lost 2 bases, V lost 3 bases, and 3 bases had no gene match. This CDR3 comprises 16 residues. Germline-derived CDR1 and CDR2 are KGHSH and LQKENI. The CDR3 here is CASSPSGGTGANVLTF. The DNA of the CDR3 is TGTGCCAGCTCACCCTCGGGGGGGACTGGGGCCAACGTCCTGACTTTC.

The rearrangement joins TRBV7-6 to TRBJ2-7; weak D call: TRBD2 (5 bases). The germline V gene encodes CDR1 SGHVS and CDR2 FNYEAQ. V lost 0 bases and J lost 9, with 9 bases in between. CDR3 length: 12 amino acids. The CDR3 nucleotides are TGTGCCAGCAGCTTAGCGGGTGGGAGGCAGTACTTC. Translation: CASSLAGGRQYF. The whole variable domain, remainder taken from reference TRBV7-6 and TRBJ2-7, is GAGVSQSPRYKVTKRGQDVALRCDPISGHVSLYWYRQALGQGPEFLTYFNYEAQQDKSGLPNDRFSAERPEGSISTLTIQRTEQRDSAMYRCASSLAGGRQYFGPGTRLTVT.

The chain has TRBV28 and TRBJ1-1; D gene unclear. This CDR3 comprises 13 residues. Germline V gene lookup returns CDR1 MDHEN and CDR2 SYDVKM. V was shortened by 7 bases and J by 6 bases, with 15 bases between the two germline ends. CDR3 nucleotide sequence: TGTGCCAGCAACTCTATCGGCGGAGCTGAAGCTTTCTTT. Translation: CASNSIGGAEAFF.

The J gene is TRBJ2-3, the V gene TRBV3-1 (or the pseudogene TRBV3-2); unclear D gene. Trimming stripped 1 base from V and 0 bases from J, with 2 bases between. CDR3 length: 13 residues. Germline V gene sequence: CDR1 LGHDT, CDR2 YNNKEL (reference sequence). The CDR3: CASSQASTDTQYF. CDR3 sequence (DNA): TGTGCCAGCAGCCAAGCTAGCACAGATACGCAGTATTTT.

The CDR3 nucleotides are TGTGCCACCAGCAGTTTCCGGACAGGCTCTAATGAGCAGTTCTTC. It is translated as CATSSFRTGSNEQFF. The chain couples TRBV15 to TRBJ2-1, with 7 bases that match TRBD1. The CDR3 contains 15 residues. J was trimmed by 7 bases and V by 3 bases; bases with no gene match: 9. Germline CDR1 reads LNHNV; CDR2 reads YYDKDF (reference sequence).

The chain couples TRBV28 to TRBJ2-5; 7 bases fit TRBD1. V trimming: 2 bases; J trimming: 4 bases; junction bases outside the gene matches: 13. From germline, CDR1 is MDHEN and CDR2 SYDVKM. This CDR3 is 17 amino acids long. CDR3 sequence: CASSLDLGTAATETQYF. The CDR3 region has the DNA TGTGCCAGCAGTTTAGACCTCGGGACAGCGGCGACAGAGACCCAGTACTTC.

The chain couples TRBV5-4 to TRBJ2-7, with 10 bases that match TRBD2. Trimming removed 4 bases from V and 0 bases from J; junction bases left unmatched: 4. This CDR3 has 15 residues. CDR1 and CDR2 from the germline V gene are SGHNT and YYREEE (reference sequence). CDR3 sequence reads: CASSIAGGRSYEQYF. CDR3 in DNA: TGTGCCAGCAGCATAGCGGGAGGCCGCTCCTACGAGCAGTACTTC.

The rearrangement joins TRBV5-4 to TRBJ1-2, with D possibly being TRBD1 (5 bases). The CDR3 contains 13 residues. Germline V gene sequence: CDR1 SGHNT, CDR2 YYREEE (reference sequence). Trimming pared 4 bases from V and 6 bases from J, leaving 13 bases between. CDR3: CASSPTELNGYTF. Written as DNA, the CDR3 is TGTGCCAGCAGCCCGACAGAGCTAAATGGCTACACCTTC.

CDR3 amino acids: CASSARTYGAFF. In DNA form, the CDR3 reads TGTGCCAGCAGCGCGAGAACCTACGGAGCTTTCTTT. The genes are TRBV28 and TRBJ1-1, with D uncertain. Between the trimmed V and J ends, which lost 6 bases and 10 bases, there was a span of 15 bases. The CDR3 is 12 amino acids. Germline loops: CDR1 MDHEN, CDR2 SYDVKM.

The chain links TRBV18 to TRBJ1-1, with D hard to call. CDR1 KGHSH and CDR2 LQKENI come from the germline V gene. This CDR3 spans 15 amino acids. Trimming took 6 bases from V and 1 from J, leaving 15 bases between them. CDR3 protein: CASSVANAGNTEAFF. In DNA form, the CDR3 reads TGTGCCAGCTCCGTCGCAAATGCGGGGAACACTGAAGCTTTCTTT.

The V gene is TRBV6-2 or TRBV6-3, the J gene TRBJ2-1, with D uncertain. Trimming took off 5 bases at V and 5 bases at J, with 7 bases between the two ends. CDR1 and CDR2 from the germline V gene are MNHEY and SVGEGT. The CDR3 loop spans 12 amino acids. CDR3 in amino acids: CASSTVNNEQFF. CDR3 DNA: TGTGCCAGCAGTACGGTGAACAATGAGCAGTTCTTC.

The chain couples TRBV6-6 to TRBJ1-3; D is unresolved. The CDR3 is made up of 17 amino acids. The V end lost 5 bases, the J end lost 0 bases, and 17 bases lay between the germline ends. Germline V gives CDR1 MNHNY, CDR2 SVGAGI (reference sequence). CDR3: CASSPLDSLRSGNTIYF. The CDR3 coding sequence is TGTGCCAGCAGTCCTCTGGACTCACTCCGCTCTGGAAACACCATATATTTT.

The table lists this clone with a few counts. This chain links TRBV28 with TRBJ1-5; 7 bases map to TRBD1. CDR3 length equals 15 residues. Germline lookup yields CDR1 MDHEN and CDR2 SYDVKM. After removal of 6 bases from V and 0 bases from J, the junction contained 5 bases not matched to a gene. CDR3 residues: CASSWDSYSNQPQHF. The CDR3 DNA reads as TGTGCCAGCAGCTGGGACAGCTATAGCAATCAGCCCCAGCATTTT.

This chain connects TRBV11-2 to TRBJ1-5, with 7 bases identical to TRBD1. The CDR3 has 14 amino acids. J was trimmed by 7 bases and V by 4 bases; bases with no gene match: 7. Germline CDR1 reads SGHAT; CDR2 reads FQNNGV. The CDR3 DNA reads TGTGCCAGCAGCTCACAGGGGAACGGGCAGCCCCAGCATTTT. This sequence encodes CASSSQGNGQPQHF.

This clone was observed a single time. V is TRBV3-1 (or the pseudogene TRBV3-2) and J is TRBJ1-2; D is undetermined. CDR3 size: 13 residues. Trimming removed 4 bases at V and 1 base at J, with 7 bases between. In germline, CDR1 is LGHDT, CDR2 YNNKEL (reference sequence). The chain's CDR3 is CASSRADNYGYTF. CDR3 bases: TGTGCCAGCAGCCGGGCCGATAACTATGGCTACACCTTC.

The chain uses TRBV5-1 and TRBJ1-1, with a weak D call TRBD1 (5 bases). The CDR3 totals 13 residues. The germline V gene encodes CDR1 SGHRS and CDR2 YFSETQ. V was trimmed by 4 bases and J by 5 bases, leaving 12 bases between them. The CDR3 DNA reads as TGCGCCAGCAGCACGCAGGGTTTTACTGAAGCTTTCTTT. It codes for CASSTQGFTEAFF. The full variable domain, completed using reference TRBV5-1 and TRBJ1-1, is KAGVTQTPRYLIKTRGQQVTLSCSPISGHRSVSWYQQTPGQGLQFLFEYFSETQRNKGNFPGRFSGRQFSNSRSEMNVSTLELGDSALYLCASSTQGFTEAFFGQGTRLTVV.

The chain joins TRBV30 to TRBJ2-7; 8 bases map to TRBD1. CDR3 size: 14 residues. V lost 4 bases, J lost 4 bases, and 9 bases stayed unmatched. Germline CDR1 and CDR2: GTSNPN and SVGIG (reference sequence). The CDR3 region is CAWNGQGKRYEQYF. Here the CDR3 DNA reads TGTGCCTGGAACGGACAGGGAAAACGGTACGAGCAGTACTTC.

The CDR3 DNA sequence: TGTGCCTCGGTAGTTGGGCCTCCTAATGAGCAGTTCTTC. It is translated as CASVVGPPNEQFF. The chain joins TRBV2 to TRBJ2-1; D uncertain. This CDR3 is 13 amino acids long. From germline, CDR1 is SNHLY and CDR2 FYNNEI. The V end lost 11 bases, the J end lost 7 bases, and 18 bases lay between the germline ends.

The V and J genes are TRBV3-1 (or the pseudogene TRBV3-2) and TRBJ2-2; 7 bases are a match to TRBD2. V lost 2 bases, J lost 4 bases, and 7 bases stayed unmatched. The CDR3 totals 16 residues. Per the germline V gene, CDR1 is LGHDT and CDR2 is YNNKEL (reference sequence). The CDR3 nucleotides are TGTGCCAGCAGCCAAATCTCGGGGAGGGGCACCGGGGAGCTGTTTTTT. Residues: CASSQISGRGTGELFF.

This chain links TRBV15 with TRBJ2-1, with TRBD1 matching over 9 bases. From germline, CDR1 is LNHNV and CDR2 YYDKDF (reference sequence). The CDR3 length is 13 residues. The V segment lost 8 bases and the J segment 4 bases; nucleotides outside the gene matches: 3. CDR3 nucleotides: TGTGCCACCGGGACAGGGCCATACAATGAGCAGTTCTTC. Amino acid sequence: CATGTGPYNEQFF.

The chain uses TRBV19 and TRBJ2-2; TRBD1 matches at 8 bases. CDR3 length equals 16 residues. Germline V lookup: CDR1 LNHDA, CDR2 SQIVND (reference sequence). Germline trimming cut 5 bases from V and 8 bases from J; bases unmatched to any gene: 13. CDR3 residues: CASSARDRLPIGELFF. The DNA for the CDR3 is TGTGCCAGTAGTGCAAGGGACAGGCTCCCGATTGGGGAGCTGTTTTTT.

V usage is TRBV28 and J usage is TRBJ2-4, with TRBD1 as a possible D gene (6 bases). This CDR3 region has 13 residues. The germline V and J ends were trimmed by 5 bases and 7 bases, with 12 bases remaining between them. CDR1 and CDR2 from the germline V gene are MDHEN and SYDVKM. The CDR3 coding sequence is TGTGCCAGCAGTAAGTCAGGGGTTAACATTCAGTACTTC. Its protein is CASSKSGVNIQYF.

The table lists this clone with a few counts. The genes are TRBV6-4 and TRBJ2-2; D may be TRBD2 (6 bases). Between the trimmed V and J ends, which lost 2 bases and 6 bases, there was a span of 7 bases. Germline V CDR1 and CDR2: MRHNA, SNTAGT. This CDR3 comprises 13 residues. Written as DNA, the CDR3 is TGTGCCAGCAGTGACGGGGAGGCCGGGGAGCTGTTTTTT. Protein sequence: CASSDGEAGELFF.